The 22 T cell receptor beta chains below were found in one sample sequenced in a study of T cell changes during pregnancy in multiple sclerosis. Libraries were prepared by immunoSEQ multiplex PCR; TCRdb keeps only in-frame clonotypes and omits some of them. The data show more than 75,000 clones, with approximately 94% seen just once and approximately 2.4% held by the top ten. The sequencing used peripheral blood, collected in the third trimester of pregnancy. The receptors shown here come from a female donor with multiple sclerosis, enrolled in a pregnancy study.

The rearrangement uses TRBV27 and TRBJ1-2; D call uncertain. The germline gives CDR1 MNHEY, CDR2 SMNVEV (reference sequence). Trimming left V 2 bases short and J 3 bases short, with 16 bases between. The CDR3 loop spans 16 amino acids. The CDR3 loop is CASSLRLGGLDYGYTF. The DNA for the CDR3 is TGTGCCAGCAGTTTACGCCTGGGAGGGCTGGACTATGGCTACACCTTC.

The J gene is TRBJ1-2, the V gene TRBV28, with a possible D match to TRBD1 (5 bases). The CDR3 has 11 amino acids. The V gene's germline CDR1 is MDHEN and CDR2 SYDVKM. The V end was cut by 8 bases, the J end by 8 bases, with 12 bases between. The CDR3 reads CASGGGTGYTF. CDR3 coding DNA: TGTGCCAGCGGTGGAGGGACCGGCTACACCTTC.

This clone has more than one count but fewer than ten. The chain employs TRBV2 and TRBJ2-7; TRBD2 is a possible D gene (6 bases). Germline V lookup: CDR1 SNHLY, CDR2 FYNNEI. Trimming cost V 5 bases and J 4 bases, with 18 bases left between them. This CDR3 spans 15 amino acids. The CDR3 nucleotides read TGTGCCAGCAGTCGAGGCCGACTAGTTTCATACGAGCAGTACTTC. Translating it yields CASSRGRLVSYEQYF.

The chain combines TRBV2 with TRBJ1-3, with 8 bases aligning to TRBD1. J was trimmed by 0 bases and V by 6 bases; bases with no gene match: 7. CDR1 is SNHLY and CDR2 is FYNNEI in the germline V gene. The CDR3 covers 16 residues. CDR3 sequence (DNA): TGTGCCAGCAGCGACAGGGGTCCCATCTCTGGAAACACCATATATTTT. Its protein is CASSDRGPISGNTIYF.

The rearrangement links TRBV5-1 to TRBJ1-1; no clear D. Trimming stripped 4 bases from V and 5 bases from J, with 15 bases between. The CDR3 has 14 residues. Germline V gene lookup returns CDR1 SGHRS and CDR2 YFSETQ. CDR3 in amino acids: CASSPGPGRTEAFF. CDR3 bases: TGCGCCAGCAGCCCTGGACCGGGGAGGACTGAAGCTTTCTTT.

The chain is built from TRBV15 and TRBJ1-2; possibly TRBD1 for D (5 bases). This CDR3 is 14 amino acids long. The germline V gene encodes CDR1 LNHNV and CDR2 YYDKDF (reference sequence). V was cut by 4 bases and J by 5 bases, with 14 bases left in between. CDR3 in amino acids: CATSKTTAKYGYTF. The CDR3 coding sequence is TGTGCCACCAGCAAAACGACAGCCAAGTATGGCTACACCTTC.

The gene calls are TRBV7-3 and TRBJ2-3, with 7 bases lining up with TRBD1. The V gene's germline CDR1 is SGHTA and CDR2 FQGTGA. V lost 5 bases to trimming and J lost 9 bases; unmatched junction nucleotides: 11. This CDR3 spans 14 amino acids. The CDR3 loop reads CASSPTPGGLTQYF. The CDR3 nucleotides are TGTGCCAGCAGCCCGACACCAGGGGGTCTCACGCAGTATTTT.

This chain joins TRBV10-3 and TRBJ2-7, with D hard to call. Per the germline V gene, CDR1 is ENHRY and CDR2 is SYGVKD. The V end was cut by 4 bases, the J end by 4 bases, with 5 bases between. The CDR3 spans 11 residues. This chain's CDR3 is CAISAQYEQYF. DNA for the CDR3: TGTGCCATCAGTGCCCAGTACGAGCAGTACTTC.

This clone has a handful of counts. The chain links TRBV4-1 to TRBJ1-2; tentatively, D is TRBD1 (6 bases). Germline V lookup: CDR1 MGHRA, CDR2 YSYEKL. The CDR3 spans 13 residues. V was clipped by 0 bases and J by 9 bases, with 11 bases between them. This CDR3 is CASSQDMGASYTF. The CDR3 DNA reads as TGCGCCAGCAGCCAAGATATGGGGGCGAGCTACACCTTC.

On this clone: The DNA is left out, because the CDR3 cannot be placed on it with certainty; the CDR3 is given as TCRdb lists it. J is TRBJ2-7 and V is TRBV6-1; the D segment call TRBD2 is taken from the table without a DNA check. The germline CDR1 and CDR2 sequences are MNHNS and SASEGT. The CDR3 is 14 residues long, counting both termini. The CDR3 loop reads CASSILGVSYEQYF.

The chain joins TRBV5-1 to TRBJ2-5, with 8 bases that match TRBD1. Germline V lookup: CDR1 SGHRS, CDR2 YFSETQ. The CDR3 extends over 15 amino acids. The V segment lost 0 bases and the J segment 3 bases; nucleotides outside the gene matches: 4. CDR3 nucleotides: TGCGCCAGCAGCTTGGGTCAGACAGGGGAAGAGACCCAGTACTTC. Its protein product is CASSLGQTGEETQYF.

The CDR3 DNA sequence: TGTGCCAGCACCCCGGGAGGGACCCAGTACTTC. Translation gives CASTPGGTQYF. The J gene is TRBJ2-5, the V gene TRBV11-2, with 7 bases identical to TRBD2. Germline-derived CDR1 and CDR2 are SGHAT and FQNNGV. This CDR3 comprises 11 residues. V shed 7 bases, J shed 7 bases, and the junction held 3 bases outside the gene matches. Combining the CDR3 with reference TRBV11-2 and TRBJ2-5 gives the whole variable domain EAGVAQSPRYKIIEKRQSVAFWCNPISGHATLYWYQQILGQGPKLLIQFQNNGVVDDSQLPKDRFSAERLKGVDSTLKIQPAKLEDSAVYLCASTPGGTQYFGPGTRLLVL.

For the CDR3, the DNA is TGTGCCAGCAGCAAAAGACAGGGGGCTTCCTACGAGCAGTACTTC. Translating it yields CASSKRQGASYEQYF. V is TRBV21-1 and J is TRBJ2-7; TRBD1 reflects the table's D call only, with no check against the DNA. TRBV21-1 is annotated as a pseudogene. The CDR3 is 15 amino acids.

This chain joins TRBV25-1 and TRBJ2-1; the D gene is possibly TRBD2 (5 bases). The CDR3 has 13 amino acids. Germline CDR1 is MGHDK and CDR2 is SYGVNS. Between the trimmed V and J ends, which lost 6 bases and 2 bases, there was a span of 8 bases. Here the CDR3 DNA reads TGTGCCAGCAGGCTAGCCGCCTACAATGAGCAGTTCTTC. Residues: CASRLAAYNEQFF.

The V and J genes are TRBV5-1 and TRBJ2-5; maybe TRBD2 (6 bases). The V end lost 0 bases, the J end lost 5 bases, and 11 bases lay between the germline ends. The CDR3 is 14 amino acids. The germline gives CDR1 SGHRS, CDR2 YFSETQ. CDR3 residues: CASSLAAGQETQYF. Written as DNA, the CDR3 is TGCGCCAGCAGCTTGGCCGCGGGGCAGGAGACCCAGTACTTC.

V is TRBV7-2 and J is TRBJ1-1; D is undetermined. The V gene lost 2 bases and the J gene lost 6 bases, with 16 bases spanning the gap. The CDR3 runs to 15 residues. Germline assignment: CDR1 SGHTA and CDR2 FQGNSA. The CDR3 coding sequence is TGTGCCAGCAGCTTATCGGGTTCGCGATTCTCTGAAGCTTTCTTT. It codes for CASSLSGSRFSEAFF.

The gene calls are TRBV6-5 and TRBJ2-2, with a possible D match to TRBD1 (6 bases). The CDR3 length is 13 residues. V lost 1 base, J lost 6 bases, and 6 bases lay in between. The germline gives CDR1 MNHEY, CDR2 SVGAGI. The CDR3 DNA reads as TGTGCCAGCAGTTACTACAGGGCCGGGGAGCTGTTTTTT. Protein sequence: CASSYYRAGELFF.

This clone was found once. V and J are TRBV18 and TRBJ1-1, with 9 bases that match TRBD1. This CDR3 has 15 residues. Germline CDR1 reads KGHSH; CDR2 reads LQKENI. The junction had 7 bases not matched to a gene; V was cut back by 3 bases and J by 5 bases. The CDR3 bases are TGTGCCAGCTCACCTAGACAGGGGGAAGGAACTGAAGCTTTCTTT. Its protein is CASSPRQGEGTEAFF.

This rearrangement joins TRBV4-1 to TRBJ2-3; 7 positions match TRBD2. This CDR3 has 12 residues. Germline-derived CDR1 and CDR2 are MGHRA and YSYEKL. V trimming: 4 bases; J trimming: 5 bases; junction bases outside the gene matches: 0. The CDR3 sequence: CASSLAGDTQYF. For the CDR3, the DNA is TGCGCCAGCAGCCTAGCGGGAGATACGCAGTATTTT.

This chain connects TRBV5-1 to TRBJ2-1; TRBD2 matches 12 bases. Germline CDR1 is SGHRS and CDR2 is YFSETQ. CDR3 length: 19 amino acids. The J segment lost 6 bases and the V segment lost 1 base, leaving 14 bases of the junction unmatched. Here the CDR3 reads CASSLLLAGGYRTANEQFF. CDR3 DNA sequence: TGCGCCAGCAGCTTGCTCCTAGCGGGGGGGTATCGAACAGCCAATGAGCAGTTCTTC.

This rearrangement joins TRBV5-4 to TRBJ1-4; the match to TRBD1 covers 9 bases. This CDR3 spans 14 amino acids. With V trimmed by 3 bases and J by 6 bases, 3 bases remained unmatched. Germline lookup yields CDR1 SGHNT and CDR2 YYREEE (reference sequence). In nucleotides, the CDR3 is TGTGCCAGCAGCTCCCGGGACAGGGATGAAAAACTGTTTTTT. Its translation is CASSSRDRDEKLFF. Looking up the rest from reference TRBV5-4 and TRBJ1-4 gives the full variable domain: ETGVTQSPTHLIKTRGQQVTLRCSSQSGHNTVSWYQQALGQGPQFIFQYYREEENGRGNFPPRFSGLQFPNYSSELNVNALELDDSALYLCASSSRDRDEKLFFGSGTQLSVL.

The chain has TRBV6-5 and TRBJ1-1; a possible D gene is TRBD1 (5 bases). The CDR3 extends over 13 amino acids. V lost 2 bases and J 5 bases, leaving 9 bases between the germline ends. The germline V gene has CDR1 MNHEY and CDR2 SVGAGI. CDR3 nucleotides: TGTGCCAGCAGTTACGGGGGGTATACTGAAGCTTTCTTT. Translating gives CASSYGGYTEAFF.